Presented here are 5 T cell receptor beta chains from one specimen sequenced in a study of shared clonotypes between healthy human individuals. Sequencing used immunoSEQ multiplex PCR; TCRdb keeps in-frame clones, though not all of them. The sample lists approximately 2,000,000 clones; just over 90% were seen once. As defined, naive CD8 cells were CD45RO-negative and positively selected for CCR7, with terminally differentiated effector memory CD45RA+ cells excluded. The sequenced sample was naive CD8+ T cells from PBMCs. The receptor source for this set is a young man in good health. Some clones in this sample may be carry-over from other donors' samples.

With regard to this clone: Other DNA sequences in the same sample also yield this CDR3. This chain links TRBV30 with TRBJ1-2, with 10 bases aligning to TRBD1. CDR3 length: 13 residues. Germline V gives CDR1 GTSNPN, CDR2 SVGIG (reference sequence). Trimming took 1 base from V and 6 from J; bases not matched to a gene: 2. The CDR3 is CAWSAGTGDGYTF. The CDR3 nucleotides are TGTGCCTGGAGTGCTGGGACAGGGGATGGCTACACCTTC.

This sequence joins TRBV5-6 and TRBJ2-3; D may correspond to TRBD1 or TRBD2 (6 bases each). In germline, CDR1 is SGHDT, CDR2 YYEEEE. V was trimmed by 2 bases and J by 2 bases, leaving 12 bases between them. The CDR3 consists of 15 residues. The CDR3 DNA reads TGTGCCAGCAGCTTCTGGGGGGCTATCACAGATACGCAGTATTTT. It specifies CASSFWGAITDTQYF.

This chain connects TRBV6-1 to TRBJ2-7; D possibly corresponds to TRBD1 (6 bases). From germline, CDR1 is MNHNS and CDR2 SASEGT. CDR3 size: 13 residues. Trimming removed 6 bases from V and 0 bases from J, with 9 bases in between. The CDR3 nucleotides are TGTGCCAGCAGCCGGGACACCTCCTACGAGCAGTACTTC. It yields the protein CASSRDTSYEQYF.

This chain joins TRBV5-6 and TRBJ2-7; no definite D call. V was cut by 3 bases and J by 0 bases, with 10 bases left in between. The CDR3 runs 14 residues. Germline-derived CDR1 and CDR2 are SGHDT and YYEEEE. DNA for the CDR3: TGTGCCAGCAGCTACCAGGAAAGCTCCTACGAGCAGTACTTC. It specifies CASSYQESSYEQYF.

Remarks on this clone: Other DNA sequences in this specimen translate into the identical CDR3. The rearrangement links TRBV4-1 to TRBJ2-5; no firm D call. The V gene lost 0 bases and the J gene lost 5 bases, with 7 bases spanning the gap. The CDR3 covers 13 residues. The V gene's germline CDR1 is MGHRA and CDR2 YSYEKL. This CDR3 reads CASSQDLEETQYF. The CDR3 DNA reads as TGCGCCAGCAGCCAAGATCTTGAGGAGACCCAGTACTTC.